One T cell receptor (beta chain) is described in this entry. Its target is unknown. This entry belongs to a study of vaccination effects on CD4 cells after COVID-19. Expansion with viral peptide pools was applied to antigen-specific CD4+ T cells by the ViraFEST assay prior to sequencing. It was after approximately 11 days of culture that CD4+ T cells were isolated. The vaccine recipients had no prior SARS-CoV-2 infection, with negative nucleocapsid antibodies. IL-2 medium took the place of half the medium on both days 3 and 7. Only in-frame clones appear in the TCRdb table, and some are missing; sequencing was by immunoSEQ multiplex PCR. The data show around 55,000 clones, around 67% seen once. The CDR3 is made up of 13 amino acids. Deletions cut 4 bases from V and 4 bases from J, with 10 bases between. CDR1 is SNHLY, CDR2 FYNNEI, per germline.

This specimen was CD4+ T cells from PBMCs cultured with SARS-CoV-2 spike peptides, taken before COVID-19 vaccination. The chain recombines TRBV2 with TRBJ1-2; perhaps TRBD1 as D (6 bases). The sequence was obtained from a human donor who received a COVID-19 vaccine. The CDR3 coding sequence is TGTGCCAGCAGTGTGGGGGCAAGCTATGGCTACACCTTC. As protein: CASSVGASYGYTF.